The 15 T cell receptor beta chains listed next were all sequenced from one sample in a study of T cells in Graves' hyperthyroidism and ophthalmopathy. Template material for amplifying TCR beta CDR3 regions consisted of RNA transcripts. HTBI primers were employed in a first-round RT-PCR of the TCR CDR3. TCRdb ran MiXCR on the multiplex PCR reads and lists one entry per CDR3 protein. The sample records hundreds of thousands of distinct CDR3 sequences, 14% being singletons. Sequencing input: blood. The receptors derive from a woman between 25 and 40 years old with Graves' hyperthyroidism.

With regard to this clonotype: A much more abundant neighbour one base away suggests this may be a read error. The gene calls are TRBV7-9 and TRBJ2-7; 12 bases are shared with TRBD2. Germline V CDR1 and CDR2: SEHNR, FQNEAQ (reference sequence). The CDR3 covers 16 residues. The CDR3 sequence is CASSHPSGRAAEEQHF. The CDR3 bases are TGTGCCAGCAGCCATCCTAGCGGGAGGGCCGCGGAAGAGCAGCACTTC. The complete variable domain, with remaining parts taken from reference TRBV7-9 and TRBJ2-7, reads DTGVSQNPRHKITKRGQNVTFRCDPISEHNRLYWYRQTLGQGPEFLTYFQNEAQLEKSRLLSDRFSAERPKGSFSTLEIQRTEQGDSAMYLCASSHPSGRAAEEQHFGPGTRLTVT.

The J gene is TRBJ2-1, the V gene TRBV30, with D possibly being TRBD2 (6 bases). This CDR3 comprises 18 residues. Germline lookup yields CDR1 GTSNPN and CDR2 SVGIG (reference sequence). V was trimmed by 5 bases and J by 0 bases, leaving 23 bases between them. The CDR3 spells CAWARLTTLSGSYNEQFF. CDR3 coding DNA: TGTGCCTGGGCCAGGCTTACTACTCTTAGCGGCTCCTACAATGAGCAGTTCTTC. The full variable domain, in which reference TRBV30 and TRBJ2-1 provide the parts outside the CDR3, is SQTIHQWPATLVQPVGSPLSLECTVEGTSNPNLYWYRQAAGRGLQLLFYSVGIGQISSEVPQNLSASRPQDRQFILSSKKLLLSDSGFYLCAWARLTTLSGSYNEQFFGPGTRLTVL.

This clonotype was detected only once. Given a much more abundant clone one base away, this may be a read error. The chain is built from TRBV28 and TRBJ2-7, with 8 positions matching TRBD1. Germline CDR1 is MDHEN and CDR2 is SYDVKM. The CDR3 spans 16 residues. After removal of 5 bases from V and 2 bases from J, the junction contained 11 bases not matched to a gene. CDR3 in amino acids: CASSPSGQGGPYEQYF. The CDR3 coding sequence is TGTGCCAGCAGTCCCTCAGGACAGGGCGGCCCCTACGAGCAGTACTTC. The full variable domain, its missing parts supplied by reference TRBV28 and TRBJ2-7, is DVKVTQSSRYLVKRTGEKVFLECVQDMDHENMFWYRQDPGLGLRLIYFSYDVKMKEKGDIPEGYSVSREKKERFSLILESASTNQTSMYLCASSPSGQGGPYEQYFGPGTRLTVT.

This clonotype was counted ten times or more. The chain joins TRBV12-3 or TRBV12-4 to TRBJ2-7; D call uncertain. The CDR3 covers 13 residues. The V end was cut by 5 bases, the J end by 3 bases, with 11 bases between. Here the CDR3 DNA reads TGTGCCAGCAGTCCAACTGAAAACTACGAGCAGTACTTC. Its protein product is CASSPTENYEQYF.

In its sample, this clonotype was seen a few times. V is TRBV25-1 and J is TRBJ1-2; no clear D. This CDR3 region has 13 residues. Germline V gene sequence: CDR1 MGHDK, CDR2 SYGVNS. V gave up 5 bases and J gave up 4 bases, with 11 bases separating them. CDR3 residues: CASSYEDIYGYTF. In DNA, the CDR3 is TGTGCCAGCAGTTACGAAGACATCTATGGCTACACCTTC.

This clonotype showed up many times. The CDR3 DNA sequence: TGCAGCGTACAATTGACAGGTGGGGCTGAAGCTTTCTTT. Translating it yields CSVQLTGGAEAFF. The V and J genes are TRBV29-1 and TRBJ1-1; TRBD1 is a possible D gene (6 bases). Trimming stripped 6 bases from V and 6 bases from J, with 17 bases between. The CDR3 extends over 13 amino acids. Germline V gives CDR1 SQVTM, CDR2 ANQGSEA.

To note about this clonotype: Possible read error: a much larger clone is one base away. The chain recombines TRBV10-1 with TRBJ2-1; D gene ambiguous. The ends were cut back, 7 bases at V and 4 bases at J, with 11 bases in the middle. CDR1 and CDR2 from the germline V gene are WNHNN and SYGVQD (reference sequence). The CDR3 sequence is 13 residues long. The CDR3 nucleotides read TGCGCCAGCATGGATCCTCTTTACAATGAGCAGTTCTTC. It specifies CASMDPLYNEQFF.

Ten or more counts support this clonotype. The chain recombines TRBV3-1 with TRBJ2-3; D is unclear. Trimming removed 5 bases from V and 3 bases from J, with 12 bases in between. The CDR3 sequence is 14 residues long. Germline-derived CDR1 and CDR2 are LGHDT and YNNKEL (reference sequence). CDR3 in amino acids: CASSSPDGTDTQYF. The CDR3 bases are TGTGCCAGCAGCTCGCCTGACGGAACAGATACGCAGTATTTT.

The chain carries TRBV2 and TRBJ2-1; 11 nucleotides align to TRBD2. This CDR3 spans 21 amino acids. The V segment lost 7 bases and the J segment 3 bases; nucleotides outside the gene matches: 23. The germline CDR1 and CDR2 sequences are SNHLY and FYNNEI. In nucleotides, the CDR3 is TGTGCCAGCAAAGGTAGCCTAGCGGGAGGTGTCTTGGCGATTGGCTACAATGAGCAGTTCTTC. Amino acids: CASKGSLAGGVLAIGYNEQFF.

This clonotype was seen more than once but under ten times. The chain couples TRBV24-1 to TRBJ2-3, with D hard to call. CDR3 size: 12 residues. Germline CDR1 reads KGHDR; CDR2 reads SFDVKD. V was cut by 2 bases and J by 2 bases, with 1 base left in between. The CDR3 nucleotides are TGTGCCACCAGTGATTACACAGATACGCAGTATTTT. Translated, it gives CATSDYTDTQYF.

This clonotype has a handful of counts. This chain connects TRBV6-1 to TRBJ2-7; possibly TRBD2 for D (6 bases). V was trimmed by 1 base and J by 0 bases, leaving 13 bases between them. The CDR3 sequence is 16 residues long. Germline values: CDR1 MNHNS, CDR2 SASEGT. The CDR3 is CASSEVAGRGSYEQYF. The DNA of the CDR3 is TGTGCCAGCAGTGAAGTTGCGGGACGGGGCTCCTACGAGCAGTACTTC.

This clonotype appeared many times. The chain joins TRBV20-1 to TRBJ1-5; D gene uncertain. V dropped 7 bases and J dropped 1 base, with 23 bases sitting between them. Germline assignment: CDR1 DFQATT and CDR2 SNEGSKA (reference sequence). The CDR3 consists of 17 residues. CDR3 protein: CSVHQAAKGASNQPQHF. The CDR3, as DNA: TGCAGTGTTCACCAAGCTGCCAAGGGAGCGAGCAATCAGCCCCAGCATTTT.

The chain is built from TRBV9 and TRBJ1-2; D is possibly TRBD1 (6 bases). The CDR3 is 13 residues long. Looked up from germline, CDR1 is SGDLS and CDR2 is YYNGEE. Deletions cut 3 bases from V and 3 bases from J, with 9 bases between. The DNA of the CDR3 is TGTGCCAGCAGCGATTCAGGGGACTATGGCTACACCTTC. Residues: CASSDSGDYGYTF.

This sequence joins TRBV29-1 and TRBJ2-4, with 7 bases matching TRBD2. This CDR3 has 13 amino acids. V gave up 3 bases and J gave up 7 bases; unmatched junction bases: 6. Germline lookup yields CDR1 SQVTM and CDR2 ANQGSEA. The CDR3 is CSVESGNGNIQYF. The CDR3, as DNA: TGCAGCGTTGAGAGCGGGAACGGGAACATTCAGTACTTC.

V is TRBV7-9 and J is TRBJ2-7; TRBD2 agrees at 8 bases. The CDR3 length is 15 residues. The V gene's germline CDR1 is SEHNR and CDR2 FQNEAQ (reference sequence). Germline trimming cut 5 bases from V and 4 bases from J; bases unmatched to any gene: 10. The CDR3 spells CASSPEASGSYEQYF. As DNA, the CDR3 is TGTGCCAGCAGCCCCGAGGCTAGCGGGTCTTACGAGCAGTACTTC.